Below are 8 T cell receptor beta chains sequenced from a single sample in a study of cytomegalovirus exposure and HLA in healthy donors. This PCR relied on a set of 60 Vbeta primers and 13 Jbeta primers. The table came from immunoSEQ multiplex PCR; TCRdb's copy has only in-frame clones and leaves some out. Counted here are 150,000 to 200,000 clones, about 79% occurring once; the ten biggest clones make up around 1.5%. Source material: PBMCs. The receptors shown here come from a man between 18 and 35 years old in good health and CMV-seronegative.

This rearrangement joins TRBV7-3 to TRBJ2-7; TRBD1 is a possible D gene (6 bases). Germline lookup yields CDR1 SGHTA and CDR2 FQGTGA. CDR3 size: 14 residues. The ends were cut back, 2 bases at V and 2 bases at J, with 10 bases in the middle. The CDR3 spells CASSLDRWTYEQYF. DNA of the CDR3: TGTGCCAGCAGCTTAGACAGGTGGACCTACGAGCAGTACTTC.

The chain couples TRBV6-5 to TRBJ1-2; 7 bases match TRBD1. The CDR3 contains 13 residues. The V segment lost 5 bases and the J segment 8 bases; nucleotides outside the gene matches: 8. The germline V gene has CDR1 MNHEY and CDR2 SVGAGI. CDR3 coding DNA: TGTGCCAGCAGTCCCGACAGGGCTGGAGGCTACACCTTC. Translation: CASSPDRAGGYTF.

V and J are TRBV28 and TRBJ2-5; the D gene is possibly TRBD2 (6 bases). Trimming removed 9 bases at V and 2 bases at J, with 13 bases between. Germline V CDR1 and CDR2: MDHEN, SYDVKM. This CDR3 comprises 13 residues. CDR3 amino acids: CARCSGRQETQYF. The CDR3 DNA is TGTGCCAGGTGCAGCGGGCGACAAGAGACCCAGTACTTC.

The chain is built from TRBV30 and TRBJ1-1, with 7 bases aligning to TRBD1. V was clipped by 3 bases and J by 3 bases; unmatched bases: 7. CDR1 and CDR2 (germline): GTSNPN, SVGIG (reference sequence). The CDR3 is 14 amino acids. CDR3 DNA: TGTGCCTGGAGGGCTGTCAGGGGGGACACTGAAGCTTTCTTT. Residues: CAWRAVRGDTEAFF.

The rearrangement uses TRBV6-5 and TRBJ2-1, with 10 bases identical to TRBD2. This CDR3 has 13 residues. Trimming removed 9 bases from V and 8 bases from J; junction bases left unmatched: 7. Germline CDR1 MNHEY, CDR2 SVGAGI. The CDR3 bases are TGTGCCAGTGTAGCGGGGGGTCAGGATGAGCAGTTCTTC. This sequence encodes CASVAGGQDEQFF.

This clone appeared once. This sequence joins TRBV6-1 and TRBJ1-5; a weak D match, TRBD1 (6 bases). Trimming took off 4 bases at V and 7 bases at J, with 14 bases between the two ends. This CDR3 comprises 14 residues. Germline V gene sequence: CDR1 MNHNS, CDR2 SASEGT. Here the CDR3 reads CASSVGAGGQPQHF. DNA for the CDR3: TGTGCCAGCAGTGTGGGGGCGGGGGGCCAGCCCCAGCATTTT.

This sequence joins TRBV7-9 and TRBJ1-5; D unclear. The length of the CDR3 is 15 residues. V was cut by 5 bases and J by 3 bases, with 14 bases left in between. The germline V gene has CDR1 SEHNR and CDR2 FQNEAQ (reference sequence). Here the CDR3 DNA reads TGTGCCAGCAGCCCCATCGACACCCCCAATCAGCCCCAGCATTTT. This translates into CASSPIDTPNQPQHF.

This CDR3 reads CASSYTPGDGYTF. The CDR3 nucleotides are TGTGCCAGCAGTTACACGCCGGGAGATGGCTACACCTTC. V is TRBV6-6 and J is TRBJ1-2; D is undetermined. This CDR3 spans 13 amino acids. The germline V gene has CDR1 MNHNY and CDR2 SVGAGI (reference sequence). Trimming pared 2 bases from V and 6 bases from J, leaving 10 bases between.